This TCR beta chain appears in the sequencing data of a study of cytomegalovirus exposure and HLA in healthy donors. Study-wide findings and caveats: In a later analysis, TCR beta V- and J-gene trimming was associated with a missense DCLRE1C variant. Reported findings show TCR beta sequences accurately forecast HLA-A and HLA-B alleles in most subjects.

This clone was seen once. What it binds is not known. PCR primers comprised 60 Vbeta and 13 Jbeta primers. Using immunoSEQ multiplex PCR, the repertoire was profiled, and TCRdb retains in-frame clones only, with some absent. Counted here are 150,000 to 200,000 clones, around 80% occurring once; the ten biggest clones make up 1.7%. The germline V gene has CDR1 SNHLY and CDR2 FYNNEI. The CDR3 is 13 amino acids. With 10 bases removed from V and 4 bases from J, the gap between germline ends came to 13 bases. The chain employs TRBV2 and TRBJ2-2; no clear D gene. What was sequenced was PBMCs. This TCR was sampled from a woman between 18 and 30 years old in good health and CMV-seronegative. The CDR3: CANRRSRTGELFF. The CDR3 coding sequence is TGTGCCAACAGACGAAGCCGCACCGGGGAGCTGTTTTTT.